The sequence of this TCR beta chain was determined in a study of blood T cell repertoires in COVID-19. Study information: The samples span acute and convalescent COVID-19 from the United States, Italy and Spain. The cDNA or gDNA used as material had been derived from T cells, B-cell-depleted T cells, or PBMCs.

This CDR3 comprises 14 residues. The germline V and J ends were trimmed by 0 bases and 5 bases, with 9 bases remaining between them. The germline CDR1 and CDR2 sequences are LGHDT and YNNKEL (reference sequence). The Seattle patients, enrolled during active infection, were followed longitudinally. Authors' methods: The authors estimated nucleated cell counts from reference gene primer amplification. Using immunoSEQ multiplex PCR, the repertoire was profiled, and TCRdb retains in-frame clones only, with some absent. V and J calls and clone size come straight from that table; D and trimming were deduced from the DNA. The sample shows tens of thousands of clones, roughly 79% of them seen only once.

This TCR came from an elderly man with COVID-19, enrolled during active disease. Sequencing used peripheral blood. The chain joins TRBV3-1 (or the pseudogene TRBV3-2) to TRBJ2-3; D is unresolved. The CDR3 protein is CASSQDRALDTQYF. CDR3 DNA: TGTGCCAGCAGCCAAGATCGAGCCCTAGATACGCAGTATTTT.